Listed below are T cell receptor beta chains from one sample, sequenced in a study of T cell repertoires in cytomegalovirus infection. TCRdb re-called the reads through MiXCR, storing one row per CDR3 protein. The top ten clones hold approximately 13% of a sample with fewer than 550,000 distinct CDR3 sequences, around 27% of them seen once. The sequenced material came from PBMCs. The source of these receptors is a human donor in good health (CMV status not recorded). Some clones in this sample may be carry-over from other donors' samples. Both conserved end residues are part of each CDR3. Each record gives: V gene, D gene, clone size, J gene, CDR3 protein, CDR3 DNA. The D gene is left open where the match is weak. Not all rows give a size; the values are once, few, many and, for expanded clones, a class.

TRBV19	-	few	TRBJ1-2	CATHENGYTF	TGTGCCACCCACGAGAATGGCTACACCTTC
TRBV7-2	-	many	TRBJ1-3	CASSFMYGGNTIYF	TGTGCCAGCAGCTTTATGTACGGTGGAAACACCATATATTTT
TRBV10-2	TRBD1	many	TRBJ2-7	CASKRTGESYEQYF	TGCGCCAGCAAGAGGACAGGGGAGTCCTACGAGCAGTACTTC
TRBV6-6	TRBD1	-	TRBJ1-1	CASRRQGSDEAFF	TGTGCCAGCAGACGACAGGGCTCGGATGAAGCTTTCTTT
TRBV20-1	TRBD2	few	TRBJ2-2	CSAHSWTSGRTGELFF	TGCAGTGCTCACTCCTGGACTAGCGGGAGAACCGGGGAGCTGTTTTTT
TRBV6-5	-	few	TRBJ2-3	CASKTQETSTDTQYF	TGTGCCAGCAAAACTCAAGAAACTAGCACAGATACGCAGTATTTT
TRBV7-2	-	-	TRBJ1-2	CASSLARGGEGYTF	TGTGCCAGCAGCTTAGCGCGGGGAGGCGAGGGCTACACCTTC
TRBV19	TRBD1	few	TRBJ2-1	CASSNDRGIGQFF	TGTGCCAGTAGTAACGACAGGGGAATAGGGCAGTTCTTC
TRBV18	-	-	TRBJ2-2	CASSTQGGLANTGELFF	TGTGCCAGCTCCACACAAGGCGGCCTCGCGAACACCGGGGAGCTGTTTTTT
TRBV6-2/TRBV6-3	-	-	TRBJ2-3	CASTPDPGRTQYF	TGTGCCAGCACCCCCGACCCTGGGAGAACGCAGTATTTT
TRBV19	-	few	TRBJ2-6	CASQRVSGANVLTF	TGTGCCAGTCAGCGGGTCTCTGGGGCCAACGTCCTGACTTTC
TRBV4-3	-	-	TRBJ2-1	CASSQDLVSGDEQFF	TGCGCCAGCAGCCAAGATCTTGTTAGCGGAGATGAGCAGTTCTTC
TRBV5-6	-	-	TRBJ1-5	CASSLGGMGNQPQHF	TGTGCCAGCAGCTTAGGAGGGATGGGCAATCAGCCCCAGCATTTT
TRBV12-3/TRBV12-4	-	few	TRBJ2-5	CASSPGLRETQYF	TGTGCCAGCAGCCCAGGACTAAGAGAGACCCAGTACTTC
TRBV7-2	-	many	TRBJ2-3	CASSLDQRGTDTQYF	TGTGCCAGCAGCTTAGATCAGCGGGGCACAGATACGCAGTATTTT
TRBV24-1	-	-	TRBJ2-3	CATSDPAPRDGPTDTQYF	TGTGCCACCAGTGATCCCGCACCCCGGGACGGACCGACAGATACGCAGTATTTT
TRBV4-1	TRBD2	few	TRBJ2-1	CAIGEPPGGENEQFF	TGCGCCATTGGCGAACCCCCGGGAGGGGAAAATGAGCAGTTCTTC
TRBV27	-	few	TRBJ1-2	CASSLTGRGYTF	TGTGCCAGCAGTTTAACAGGGAGGGGCTACACCTTC
TRBV4-1	TRBD2	-	TRBJ2-1	CASSAGLAGDTEQFF	TGCGCCAGCAGCGCAGGACTAGCGGGAGACACTGAGCAGTTCTTC
TRBV19	TRBD1	few	TRBJ2-2	CASSTSGQGMGTGELFF	TGTGCCAGTAGTACCTCGGGACAGGGGATGGGGACCGGGGAGCTGTTTTTT
TRBV11-3	-	-	TRBJ2-6	CASSLGLADTSGANVLTF	TGTGCCAGCAGCTTAGGGTTAGCCGACACCTCTGGGGCCAACGTCCTGACTTTC
TRBV23-1	TRBD1	-	TRBJ2-6	CASSQGQGISGANVLTF	TGCGCCAGCAGTCAGGGACAGGGAATCTCTGGGGCCAACGTCCTGACTTTC
TRBV18	-	-	TRBJ1-2	CASSPPSRGGYTF	TGTGCCAGCTCACCACCATCGCGGGGGGGCTACACCTTC
TRBV10-2	-	-	TRBJ1-5	CASSESIFSGRIPLLLKPQHF	TGCGCCAGCAGTGAGTCGATTTTCTCGGGAAGGATACCTCTCTTATTAAAGCCCCAGCATTTT
TRBV2	TRBD2	-	TRBJ2-7	CASSERGRLAGSYEQYF	TGTGCCAGCAGTGAACGTGGTCGGCTAGCGGGATCCTACGAGCAGTACTTC
TRBV15	-	few	TRBJ2-2	CATSSFGSTGELFF	TGTGCCACCAGCAGCTTTGGATCCACCGGGGAGCTGTTTTTT
TRBV12-3/TRBV12-4	-	-	TRBJ1-1	CASSQTRNTEAFF	TGTGCCAGCAGTCAAACACGGAACACTGAAGCTTTCTTT
TRBV7-6	TRBD2	-	TRBJ2-5	CASSLGQTSVGETQYF	TGTGCCAGCAGCTTAGGGCAAACTAGCGTAGGAGAGACCCAGTACTTC
TRBV20-1	-	-	TRBJ1-2	CSATLGRGDYGYTF	TGCAGTGCTACTTTGGGAAGGGGGGACTATGGCTACACCTTC
TRBV7-6	-	-	TRBJ2-1	CASSLTSGRKDEQFF	TGTGCCAGCAGCTTAACATCGGGAAGGAAAGATGAGCAGTTCTTC
TRBV12-3/TRBV12-4	TRBD2	-	TRBJ2-1	CASSPTAGGANEQFF	TGTGCCAGCAGTCCGACTGCGGGAGGGGCCAATGAGCAGTTCTTC
TRBV6-4	-	-	TRBJ2-5	CASSGPRAETQYF	TGTGCCAGCAGCGGACCGCGGGCAGAGACCCAGTACTTC
TRBV7-2	TRBD1	many	TRBJ1-5	CASSPRTGLGGGQPQHF	TGTGCCAGCAGCCCCAGGACAGGGCTTGGGGGTGGTCAGCCCCAGCATTTT
TRBV23-1	-	-	TRBJ1-5	CASSQSKVYWQPQHF	TGCGCCAGCAGTCAATCGAAGGTCTACTGGCAGCCCCAGCATTTT
TRBV24-1	-	few	TRBJ2-1	CATSDSWQSNEQFF	TGTGCCACCAGTGATTCGTGGCAGAGCAATGAGCAGTTCTTC
TRBV7-2	TRBD1	-	TRBJ2-1	CASSFRDRNNEQFF	TGTGCCAGCAGCTTCCGGGACAGAAACAATGAGCAGTTCTTC
TRBV7-8	TRBD2	-	TRBJ2-3	CASSFRREITDTQYF	TGTGCCAGCAGCTTTCGGCGGGAGATCACAGATACGCAGTATTTT
TRBV27	TRBD1	-	TRBJ1-5	CASSLYATGNQPQHF	TGTGCCAGCAGTTTATACGCGACAGGGAATCAGCCCCAGCATTTT
TRBV2	-	-	TRBJ2-5	CASTGVETQYF	TGTGCCAGCACCGGGGTAGAGACCCAGTACTTC
TRBV7-3	-	few	TRBJ2-1	CASSFVVGNEQFF	TGTGCCAGCAGCTTTGTCGTTGGGAATGAGCAGTTCTTC
TRBV5-8	TRBD2	once	TRBJ2-2	CASSLTSGNRGELFF	TGTGCCAGCAGCTTAACTAGCGGCAACCGCGGGGAGCTGTTTTTT
TRBV11-2	-	few	TRBJ2-5	CASSSVHSPWETQYF	TGTGCCAGCAGCAGCGTGCACAGCCCGTGGGAGACCCAGTACTTC
TRBV5-5	-	-	TRBJ2-1	CASSSRTTLDNEQFF	TGTGCCAGCAGCTCAAGGACTACCCTCGACAATGAGCAGTTCTTC
TRBV4-3	-	few	TRBJ2-2	CASSQDPGANTGELFF	TGCGCCAGCAGCCAAGATCCGGGTGCGAACACCGGGGAGCTGTTTTTT
TRBV7-2	-	many	TRBJ1-1	CASSTRGKGGSEAFF	TGTGCCAGCAGCACCCGGGGTAAGGGGGGCTCCGAAGCTTTCTTT
TRBV20-1	-	-	TRBJ1-6	CSARAIGEGDSPLHF	TGCAGTGCTAGAGCCATAGGGGAAGGGGATTCACCCCTCCACTTT
TRBV5-1	-	-	TRBJ1-1	CASSLKGVDTEAFF	TGCGCCAGCAGCTTGAAGGGGGTAGACACTGAAGCTTTCTTT
TRBV20-1	-	-	TRBJ2-7	CSASRWESDEQYF	TGCAGTGCTAGTCGGTGGGAGAGCGACGAGCAGTACTTC
TRBV29-1	-	-	TRBJ2-7	CSVGPRGDYEQYF	TGCAGCGTTGGCCCCAGGGGGGACTACGAGCAGTACTTC
TRBV29-1	TRBD1	once	TRBJ2-7	CSVEGDRETKQYF	TGCAGCGTTGAAGGGGACAGGGAGACAAAGCAGTACTTC
TRBV6-2/TRBV6-3	-	-	TRBJ2-7	CASSPGLDTYEQYF	TGTGCCAGCAGCCCGGGACTGGACACCTACGAGCAGTACTTC
TRBV6-5	-	few	TRBJ2-1	CASSYYRSSYNEQFF	TGTGCCAGCAGTTACTATAGGAGCTCCTACAATGAGCAGTTCTTC